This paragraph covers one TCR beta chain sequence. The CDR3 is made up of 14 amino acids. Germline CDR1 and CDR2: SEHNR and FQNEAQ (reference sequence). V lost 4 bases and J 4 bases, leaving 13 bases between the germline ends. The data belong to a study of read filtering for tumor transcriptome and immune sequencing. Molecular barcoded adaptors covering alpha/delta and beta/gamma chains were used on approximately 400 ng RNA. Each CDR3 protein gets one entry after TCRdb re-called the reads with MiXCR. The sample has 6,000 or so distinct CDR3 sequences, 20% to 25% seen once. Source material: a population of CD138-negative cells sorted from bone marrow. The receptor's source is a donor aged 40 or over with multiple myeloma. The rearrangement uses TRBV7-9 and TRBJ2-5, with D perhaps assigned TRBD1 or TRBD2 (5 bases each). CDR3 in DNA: TGTGCCAGCAGCTCGGGACGGACCAGAGAGACCCAGTACTTC. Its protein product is CASSSGRTRETQYF.